This TCR beta chain was retrieved from a study of cytomegalovirus exposure and HLA in healthy donors. Study observations and caveats: It was confirmed in vitro that a few of the CMV-associated chains were specific for CMV antigens.

Researchers ran the PCR with 60 Vbeta and 13 Jbeta primers. In the source study's methods: Later work found 80 million to 85 million unique TCR beta chains, with 9.5 million to 14 million shared. TCRdb keeps only in-frame clones here, not all; method: immunoSEQ multiplex PCR. The V and J calls and clone size are taken from that table; D and trimming were inferred from the DNA. Of about 110,000 clones listed, around 77% were seen once; the top ten hold 2% to 3%. A remark on this clone: Antigen specificity is unknown.

Per the germline V gene, CDR1 is SGHVS and CDR2 is FNYEAQ. V lost 5 bases to trimming and J lost 1 base, with 8 bases between them. This CDR3 is built from 13 residues. Sequencing input: PBMCs. The chain joins TRBV7-6 to TRBJ2-5; the D is unclear. The receptor's source is a man younger than 30 in good health and CMV-seronegative. CDR3 DNA: TGTGCCAGCAGCGCATACTTCCAAGAGACCCAGTACTTC. It codes for CASSAYFQETQYF.